This T cell receptor beta chain emerged from a study of blood T cell repertoires in COVID-19. The CDR3 covers 13 residues. Germline V CDR1 and CDR2: KGHSH, LQKENI. Assay: immunoSEQ multiplex PCR; the TCRdb copy retains only in-frame clones and omits some. The data hold more than 200,000 clones, with approximately 85% observed a single time. The clonotype was recovered from a woman of 80 years or more with COVID-19, enrolled during active disease. The V gene is TRBV18, the J gene TRBJ2-5; TRBD2 matches at 7 bases. The J call could be wrong; TRBJ2-7 is a better fit for the DNA end. Source material: peripheral blood. CDR3 in amino acids: CASSTASGYEQYF. For the CDR3, the DNA is TGTGCCAGCTCAACGGCTAGCGGCTACGAGCAGTACTTC.